This T cell receptor beta chain was obtained from a study of glioma-infiltrating T cells. Study summary: Glioma patients had dexamethasone for six or fewer days before surgery. Target coverage was roughly 4.5- to 11-fold for 850,000 to 1,000,000 blood T cells.

The iRepertoire nested amplicon-rescue multiplex PCR amplified TCR alpha and beta CDR3s from RNA. MiXCR was run by TCRdb on the multiplex PCR reads, yielding one entry per CDR3 protein. The sample has a few hundred thousand distinct CDR3 sequences; around 38% are singletons. In germline, CDR1 is MDHEN, CDR2 SYDVKM. CDR3 length equals 11 residues. Trimming pared 5 bases from V and 12 bases from J, leaving 14 bases between. V and J are TRBV28 and TRBJ2-7; TRBD1 might be the D (5 bases). The sequence derives from a human donor with low-grade glioma or glioblastoma, undergoing nonglioma brain surgery, or in good health (not recorded which). Sequencing input: glioma tissue, nonneoplastic brain tissue, or PBMCs (not recorded which). The CDR3 loop reads CASSQGQGLYF. For the CDR3, the DNA is TGTGCCAGCAGTCAGGGCCAGGGTTTGTACTTC.